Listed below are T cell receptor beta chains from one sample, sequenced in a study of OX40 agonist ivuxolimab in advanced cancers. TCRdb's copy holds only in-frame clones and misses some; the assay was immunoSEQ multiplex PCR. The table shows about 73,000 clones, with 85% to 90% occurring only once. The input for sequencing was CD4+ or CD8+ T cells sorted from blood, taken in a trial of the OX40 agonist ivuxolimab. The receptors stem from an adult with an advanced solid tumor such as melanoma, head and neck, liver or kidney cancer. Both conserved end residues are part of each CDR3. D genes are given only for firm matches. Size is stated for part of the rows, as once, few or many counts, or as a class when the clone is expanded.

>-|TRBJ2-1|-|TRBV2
TGTGCCAGCAGGATTACAGGTTCCTCCTACAATGAGCAGTTCTTC
CASRITGSSYNEQFF
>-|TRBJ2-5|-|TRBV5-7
TGTGCCAGCAGCTTGGACGGGACGTGCGAAGAGACCCAGTACTTC
CASSLDGTCEETQYF
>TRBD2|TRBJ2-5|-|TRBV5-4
TGTGCCAGCAGCCGAGGGACTAGCGGTCCGGAGACCCAGTACTTC
CASSRGTSGPETQYF
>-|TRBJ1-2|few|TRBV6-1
TGTGCCAGCAGTGTGGCCGGCCTTAACTATGGCTACACCTTC
CASSVAGLNYGYTF
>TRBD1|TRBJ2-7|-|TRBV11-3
TGTGCCAGCAGCTTAGGAGGACAGGTCCCGTCCCACGAGCAGTACTTC
CASSLGGQVPSHEQYF
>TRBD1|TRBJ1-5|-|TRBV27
TGTGCCAGCAGTTTATTCGCAGGGGGGAGTGAGCCCCAGCATTTT
CASSLFAGGSEPQHF
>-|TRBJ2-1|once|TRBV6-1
TGTGCCAGCAGTGACAGGGTATTCGATGAGCAGTTCTTC
CASSDRVFDEQFF
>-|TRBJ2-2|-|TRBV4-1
TGCGCCAGCAGCAGAGGGGGGGTAATCGGGGAGCTGTTTTTT
CASSRGGVIGELFF
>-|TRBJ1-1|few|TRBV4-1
TGCGCCAGCAGCTTACAGGGGAACACTGAAGCTTTCTTT
CASSLQGNTEAFF
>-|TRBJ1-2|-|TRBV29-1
TGCAGCGCAAACAGGGTGAACTATGGCTACACCTTC
CSANRVNYGYTF
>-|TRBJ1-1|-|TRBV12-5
TGTGCTACGCGGGAGGGGTGGAACACTGAAGCTTTCTTT
CATREGWNTEAFF
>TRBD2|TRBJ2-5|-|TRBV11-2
TGTGCCAGCAGCTCGGGACTAGCGCCAGGGGAGACCCAGTACTTC
CASSSGLAPGETQYF
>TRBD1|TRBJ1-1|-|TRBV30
TGTGCCTGGGTGACCGGGACAGGGTTTCTTGACACTGAAGCTTTCTTT
CAWVTGTGFLDTEAFF
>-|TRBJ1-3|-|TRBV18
TGTGCCAGCTCACCACCAGCGGCCAGAGGGGACACCATATATTTT
CASSPPAARGDTIYF
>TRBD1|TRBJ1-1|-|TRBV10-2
TGCGCCAGCAGTCAGGGGGCGCGGACTGAAGCTTTCTTT
CASSQGARTEAFF